This is a list of T cell receptor beta chains from one sample in a study of a mutant IDH1 vaccine in newly diagnosed glioma. The data were produced by immunoSEQ multiplex PCR, yet TCRdb's version contains in-frame clones alone and is incomplete. The sample consists of more than 40,000 clones, about 88% of them appearing once. Antigen specificity for these receptors is unknown. The sequenced sample was PBMCs, obtained from a glioma patient whose treatment included an IDH1 peptide vaccine. The source of these receptors is a woman aged 40 to 50 with glioma. CDR3s include the opening cysteine and the closing phenylalanine or tryptophan. The D gene is left open where the match is weak. Expanded clones are given a class, and other clones once, few, many or no size at all.

size: -; V: TRBV15; J: TRBJ1-1; D: -; CDR3: CATSRELVGSKAFF; DNA: TGTGCCACCAGCAGAGAACTTGTAGGGTCTAAAGCTTTCTTT
size: few; V: TRBV30; J: TRBJ1-4; D: -; CDR3: CAWSFQGATNEKLFF; DNA: TGTGCCTGGAGTTTTCAGGGCGCAACTAATGAAAAACTGTTTTTT
size: -; V: TRBV4-2; J: TRBJ2-1; D: TRBD2; CDR3: CASSQDERGAAREQFF; DNA: TGTGCCAGCAGCCAAGACGAGCGGGGGGCGGCCAGGGAGCAGTTCTTC
size: -; V: TRBV6-1; J: TRBJ1-2; D: -; CDR3: CASSPGSLHNYGYTF; DNA: TGTGCCAGCAGCCCGGGGAGCCTTCATAACTATGGCTACACCTTC
size: -; V: TRBV6-5; J: TRBJ1-2; D: -; CDR3: CASSYLPTGNYGYTF; DNA: TGTGCCAGCAGTTACCTACCAACAGGGAACTATGGCTACACCTTC
size: -; V: TRBV5-1; J: TRBJ2-7; D: TRBD1; CDR3: CASSLDGQGAIDEQYF; DNA: TGCGCCAGCAGCTTGGATGGCCAGGGGGCCATCGACGAGCAGTACTTC
size: -; V: TRBV5-1; J: TRBJ1-4; D: -; CDR3: CASRNGVATNEKLFF; DNA: TGCGCCAGCAGAAATGGGGTAGCAACTAATGAAAAACTGTTTTTT
size: -; V: TRBV2; J: TRBJ1-2; D: -; CDR3: CASSERGNRANYGYTF; DNA: TGTGCCAGCAGTGAAAGAGGAAATAGAGCTAACTATGGCTACACCTTC
size: -; V: TRBV10-2; J: TRBJ2-1; D: -; CDR3: CASTPQTYEQFF; DNA: TGCGCCAGCACCCCGCAGACCTATGAGCAGTTCTTC
size: -; V: TRBV7-2; J: TRBJ2-1; D: -; CDR3: CASSTQSGYNEQFF; DNA: TGTGCCAGCAGTACCCAATCTGGTTACAATGAGCAGTTCTTC
size: -; V: TRBV25-1; J: TRBJ2-5; D: -; CDR3: CASSTSRETQYF; DNA: TGTGCCAGCAGTACTTCTCGAGAGACCCAGTACTTC